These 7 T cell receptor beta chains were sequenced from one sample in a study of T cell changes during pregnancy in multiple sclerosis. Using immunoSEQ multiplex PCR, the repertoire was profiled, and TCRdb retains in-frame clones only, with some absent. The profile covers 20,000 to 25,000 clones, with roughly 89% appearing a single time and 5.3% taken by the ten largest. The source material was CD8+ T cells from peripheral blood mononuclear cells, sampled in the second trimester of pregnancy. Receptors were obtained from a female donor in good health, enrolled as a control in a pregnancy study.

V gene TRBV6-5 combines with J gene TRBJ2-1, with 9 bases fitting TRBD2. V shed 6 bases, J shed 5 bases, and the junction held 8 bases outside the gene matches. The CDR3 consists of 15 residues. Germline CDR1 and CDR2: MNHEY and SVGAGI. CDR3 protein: CASSPTSGLDNEQFF. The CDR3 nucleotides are TGTGCCAGCAGCCCAACTAGCGGGCTAGACAATGAGCAGTTCTTC.

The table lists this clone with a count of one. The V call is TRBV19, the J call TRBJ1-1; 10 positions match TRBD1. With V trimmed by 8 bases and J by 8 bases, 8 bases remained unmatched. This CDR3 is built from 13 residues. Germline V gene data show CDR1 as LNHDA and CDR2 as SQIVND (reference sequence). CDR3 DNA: TGTGCCAGTGGCGACAGGGGGCAGGGCGAAGCTTTCTTT. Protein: CASGDRGQGEAFF.

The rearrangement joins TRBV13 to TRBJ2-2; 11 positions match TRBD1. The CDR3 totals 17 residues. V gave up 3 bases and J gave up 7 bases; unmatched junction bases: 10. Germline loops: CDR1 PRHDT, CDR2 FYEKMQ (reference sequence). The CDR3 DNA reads TGTGCCAGCAGCTTTTTGCGCAGGGACAGGGGGATCGGGGAGCTGTTTTTT. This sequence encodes CASSFLRRDRGIGELFF. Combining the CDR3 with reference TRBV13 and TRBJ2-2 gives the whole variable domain AAGVIQSPRHLIKEKRETATLKCYPIPRHDTVYWYQQGPGQDPQFLISFYEKMQSDKGSIPDRFSAQQFSDYHSELNMSSLELGDSALYFCASSFLRRDRGIGELFFGEGSRLTVL.

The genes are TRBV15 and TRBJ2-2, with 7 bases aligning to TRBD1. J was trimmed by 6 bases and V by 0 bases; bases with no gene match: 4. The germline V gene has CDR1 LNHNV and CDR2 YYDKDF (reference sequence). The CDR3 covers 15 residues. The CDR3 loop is CATSRERGQAGELFF. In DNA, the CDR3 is TGTGCCACCAGCAGAGAGAGAGGACAGGCCGGGGAGCTGTTTTTT.

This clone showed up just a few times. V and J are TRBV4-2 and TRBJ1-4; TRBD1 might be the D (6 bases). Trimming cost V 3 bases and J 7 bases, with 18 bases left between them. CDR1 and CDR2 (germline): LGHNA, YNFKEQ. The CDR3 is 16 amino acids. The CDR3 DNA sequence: TGTGCCAGCAGCCAGGAGACCCCAGGGGTCGTTGAAAAACTGTTTTTT. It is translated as CASSQETPGVVEKLFF.

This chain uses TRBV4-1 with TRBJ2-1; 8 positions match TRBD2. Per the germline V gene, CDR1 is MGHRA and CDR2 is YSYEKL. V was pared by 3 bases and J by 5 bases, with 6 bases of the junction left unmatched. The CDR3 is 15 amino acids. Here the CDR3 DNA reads TGCGCCAGCAGCCAGCAGGGACTAGGACACAATGAGCAGTTCTTC. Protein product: CASSQQGLGHNEQFF.

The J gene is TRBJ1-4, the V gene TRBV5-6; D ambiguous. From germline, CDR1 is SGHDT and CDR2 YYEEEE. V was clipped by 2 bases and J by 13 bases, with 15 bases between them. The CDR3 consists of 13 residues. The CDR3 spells CASSLADTVLLFF. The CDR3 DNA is TGTGCCAGCAGCTTAGCCGACACAGTTCTACTGTTTTTT.